The 20 T cell receptor beta chains reported below all come from one sample, sequenced in a study of CD8+ T cells in alopecia areata. RNA was extracted and reverse transcribed into cDNA as the sequencing template. TCRdb's copy holds only in-frame clones and misses some; the assay was immunoSEQ multiplex PCR. Of almost 250,000 clones in the sample, roughly two thirds were seen once. The material was CD4+ T cells sorted from blood, obtained at week 0. These receptors all stem from a human donor with alopecia areata.

This clone was seen more than once but under ten times. This chain joins TRBV2 and TRBJ2-1, with D possibly being TRBD2 (6 bases). V was shortened by 2 bases and J by 6 bases, with 14 bases between the two germline ends. Germline assignment: CDR1 SNHLY and CDR2 FYNNEI. The CDR3 length is 15 residues. CDR3 amino acids: CASSERGVVGNEQFF. CDR3 DNA: TGTGCCAGCAGTGAACGCGGGGTAGTGGGCAATGAGCAGTTCTTC.

The V gene is TRBV5-4, the J gene TRBJ1-6; 8 bases fit TRBD1. This CDR3 contains 13 residues. V shed 3 bases, J shed 8 bases, and the junction held 1 base outside the gene matches. Per the germline V gene, CDR1 is SGHNT and CDR2 is YYREEE (reference sequence). As DNA, the CDR3 is TGTGCCAGCAGCTACAGGGGGGATTCACCCCTCCACTTT. Translated, it gives CASSYRGDSPLHF.

The V call is TRBV5-1, the J call TRBJ2-7, with unresolved D. The V and J ends lost 7 bases and 5 bases respectively, with 16 bases between them. The CDR3 consists of 13 residues. CDR1 is SGHRS and CDR2 is YFSETQ in the germline V gene. For the CDR3, the DNA is TGCGCCAGCGGCCCCCCTGGGGTCGACGAGCAGTACTTC. Protein product: CASGPPGVDEQYF.

The chain carries TRBV30 and TRBJ2-5, with 10 bases fitting TRBD1. V gave up 2 bases and J gave up 5 bases; unmatched junction bases: 8. Germline V gene lookup returns CDR1 GTSNPN and CDR2 SVGIG (reference sequence). The CDR3 runs 15 residues. The CDR3 protein is CAWSPGQGVEETQYF. The DNA for the CDR3 is TGTGCCTGGAGTCCCGGACAGGGGGTCGAGGAGACCCAGTACTTC.

V gene TRBV18 combines with J gene TRBJ1-1; D is perhaps TRBD1 (5 bases). CDR3 length equals 14 residues. Germline V lookup: CDR1 KGHSH, CDR2 LQKENI. V was shortened by 2 bases and J by 5 bases, with 12 bases between the two germline ends. The CDR3 DNA sequence: TGTGCCAGCTCACCAGCGGGGCGGGGGACTGAAGCTTTCTTT. This sequence encodes CASSPAGRGTEAFF.

The rearrangement joins TRBV2 to TRBJ1-1, with D possibly matching TRBD1 (6 bases). V lost 3 bases and J 2 bases, leaving 13 bases between the germline ends. The CDR3 covers 15 residues. Germline V CDR1 and CDR2: SNHLY, FYNNEI. CDR3 in amino acids: CASSEVQGGNTEAFF. The CDR3 DNA sequence: TGTGCCAGCAGTGAGGTACAGGGAGGAAACACTGAAGCTTTCTTT.

The V call is TRBV29-1, the J call TRBJ1-1; 9 bases match TRBD1. Germline V gives CDR1 SQVTM, CDR2 ANQGSEA. The CDR3 loop spans 14 amino acids. V was clipped by 0 bases and J by 5 bases; unmatched bases: 4. The CDR3 bases are TGCAGCGTTGAAGACGACAGGGGGTGGACTGAAGCTTTCTTT. As protein: CSVEDDRGWTEAFF.

The chain combines TRBV5-1 with TRBJ2-1; TRBD2 matches 13 bases. The germline CDR1 and CDR2 sequences are SGHRS and YFSETQ. Germline trimming cut 7 bases from V and 1 base from J; bases unmatched to any gene: 2. This CDR3 has 15 residues. The CDR3 DNA follows: TGCGCCAGCGGGACTAGCGGGGCATCCTACAATGAGCAGTTCTTC. Translation: CASGTSGASYNEQFF.

The rearrangement joins TRBV9 to TRBJ2-5; 8 positions match TRBD2. The germline V gene has CDR1 SGDLS and CDR2 YYNGEE. Trimming at V came to 4 bases and at J to 1 base, leaving 9 bases not matched to a gene. The CDR3 has 16 residues. The CDR3 DNA reads TGTGCCAGCAGCCGCCGGGGGCGGGGGGCCCAAGAGACCCAGTACTTC. Its protein product is CASSRRGRGAQETQYF.

This clone came up a few times. Different DNA sequences within this sample yield the same CDR3. V and J are TRBV5-6 and TRBJ2-7; D is unclear. The CDR3 covers 12 residues. CDR1 SGHDT and CDR2 YYEEEE come from the germline V gene. Trimming stripped 0 bases from V and 4 bases from J, with 5 bases between. The CDR3 here is CASSLGAYEQYF. The CDR3 DNA sequence: TGTGCCAGCAGCTTGGGAGCATACGAGCAGTACTTC.

The chain employs TRBV25-1 and TRBJ2-1, with D perhaps matching TRBD2 (6 bases). The length of the CDR3 is 14 residues. Trimming shortened V by 7 bases and J by 12 bases, and 22 bases separated the two germline ends. Germline CDR1 reads MGHDK; CDR2 reads SYGVNS. In DNA, the CDR3 is TGTGCCAGCACCCATGCCGGGAGTTCTAAGGGGCAGTTCTTC. This codes for CASTHAGSSKGQFF.

The chain is built from TRBV29-1 and TRBJ2-7, with D hard to call. The germline V gene encodes CDR1 SQVTM and CDR2 ANQGSEA. V was pared by 7 bases and J by 3 bases, with 7 bases between. The length of the CDR3 is 10 residues. The CDR3 reads CSAPNYEQYF. Written as DNA, the CDR3 is TGCAGCGCACCCAACTACGAGCAGTACTTC.

The rearrangement joins TRBV5-4 to TRBJ2-7, with 7 bases identical to TRBD1. Germline trimming cut 2 bases from V and 11 bases from J; bases unmatched to any gene: 13. This CDR3 has 14 amino acids. Germline CDR1 and CDR2: SGHNT and YYREEE (reference sequence). CDR3 in amino acids: CASSLDREPTMEYF. CDR3 DNA: TGTGCCAGCAGCTTAGACAGGGAACCTACGATGGAGTACTTC.

The chain joins TRBV29-1 to TRBJ1-1; a possible D gene is TRBD1 (6 bases). The V gene's germline CDR1 is SQVTM and CDR2 ANQGSEA. V lost 4 bases, J lost 5 bases, and 14 bases lay in between. The CDR3 extends over 13 amino acids. The CDR3 protein is CSVGRDTGTEAFF. DNA for the CDR3: TGCAGCGTTGGCCGGGACACCGGAACTGAAGCTTTCTTT.

The chain joins TRBV6-5 to TRBJ1-4; TRBD1 agrees at 12 bases. Trimming cost V 5 bases and J 13 bases; bases outside gene matches: 8. CDR3 length equals 14 residues. Germline CDR1 is MNHEY and CDR2 is SVGAGI. CDR3 bases: TGTGCCAGCAGTACCCGGGACAGGGGGCGCGCACTGTTTTTT. It encodes CASSTRDRGRALFF.

This chain links TRBV27 with TRBJ2-1; no clear D gene. The CDR3 loop spans 13 amino acids. Germline lookup yields CDR1 MNHEY and CDR2 SMNVEV (reference sequence). V shed 4 bases and J shed 4 bases, with 8 bases lying between them. CDR3 nucleotide sequence: TGTGCCAGCAGTTCCCTACGGTACAATGAGCAGTTCTTC. This encodes CASSSLRYNEQFF.

The chain links TRBV7-9 to TRBJ2-6; 8 bases align to TRBD1. Trimming at V came to 6 bases and at J to 2 bases, leaving 3 bases not matched to a gene. This CDR3 contains 15 residues. Germline V gene lookup returns CDR1 SEHNR and CDR2 FQNEAQ (reference sequence). The CDR3 loop is CASSFRGPGANVLTF. DNA of the CDR3: TGTGCCAGCAGTTTCAGGGGGCCTGGGGCCAACGTCCTGACTTTC.

This clone has only one observation. The chain is built from TRBV15 and TRBJ1-6; D is uncertain. This CDR3 has 14 amino acids. With 3 bases removed from V and 8 bases from J, the gap between germline ends came to 11 bases. Germline V CDR1 and CDR2: LNHNV, YYDKDF (reference sequence). The CDR3 loop is CATSRLLVDSPLHF. CDR3 nucleotides: TGTGCCACCAGCAGGCTCTTGGTAGATTCACCCCTCCACTTT.

V is TRBV30 and J is TRBJ2-5; 12 bases agree with TRBD2. Germline V gene data show CDR1 as GTSNPN and CDR2 as SVGIG (reference sequence). CDR3 size: 14 residues. V dropped 3 bases and J dropped 2; count of bases not matched to a gene: 1. This CDR3 reads CAWRTSGGQETQYF. DNA of the CDR3: TGTGCCTGGAGGACTAGCGGGGGTCAAGAGACCCAGTACTTC.

The V and J genes are TRBV30 and TRBJ1-2; no firm D call. This CDR3 contains 12 residues. From germline, CDR1 is GTSNPN and CDR2 SVGIG (reference sequence). Trimming removed 5 bases from V and 3 bases from J, with 10 bases in between. The CDR3 protein is CAWADGYYGYTF. The CDR3 DNA reads TGTGCCTGGGCCGACGGATACTATGGCTACACCTTC.